This T cell receptor (beta chain) was observed in a study of T cell repertoires in cytomegalovirus infection. Across the study: Matching HLA type, along with CMV infection, was indicated by public TCR beta signatures. General study findings and limits: HLA-C-restricted CMV-specific TCR beta clonotypes prevailed in the ex vivo response.

This clonotype was seen a few times. Its cognate antigen is unknown. TCRdb re-analysed the reads in MiXCR, keeping a single row per CDR3 protein. In the table there are approximately 550,000 distinct CDR3 sequences, 16% of which are singletons. Input material: CD8+ T cells from PBMCs. The source is a human donor in good health (CMV status not recorded). Some clones in this sample may be carry-over from other donors' samples.

The CDR3 nucleotides are TGTGCCATCAACCCAGACAGGGAGCGGACAGATACGCAGTATTTT. It translates to CAINPDRERTDTQYF. The V call is TRBV10-3, the J call TRBJ2-3, with 7 bases identical to TRBD1. Germline CDR1 reads ENHRY; CDR2 reads SYGVKD. V lost 7 bases to trimming and J lost 3 bases; unmatched junction nucleotides: 10. CDR3 size: 15 residues.